This entry describes one T cell receptor beta chain. The data stem from a study of PD-L1 blockade in urothelial cancer. Clones were read by immunoSEQ multiplex PCR, and TCRdb kept only the in-frame ones, dropping some. The sample contains about 88,000 clones, 85% to 95% of which appear only once. This CDR3 contains 16 residues. Trimming cost V 8 bases and J 4 bases; bases outside gene matches: 13. CDR1 is SGHAT, CDR2 FQNNGV, per germline. The J gene is TRBJ1-1, the V gene TRBV11-2, with 10 bases lining up with TRBD1. Here the sequenced sample was PBMCs, taken around atezolizumab (anti-PD-L1) treatment. This sequence originates from a man aged 60 to 75 with urothelial cancer. As DNA, the CDR3 is TGTGCCAGCTCAAAGGGGGACAGGGGAAGCAGCACTGAAGCTTTCTTT. Amino acids: CASSKGDRGSSTEAFF.